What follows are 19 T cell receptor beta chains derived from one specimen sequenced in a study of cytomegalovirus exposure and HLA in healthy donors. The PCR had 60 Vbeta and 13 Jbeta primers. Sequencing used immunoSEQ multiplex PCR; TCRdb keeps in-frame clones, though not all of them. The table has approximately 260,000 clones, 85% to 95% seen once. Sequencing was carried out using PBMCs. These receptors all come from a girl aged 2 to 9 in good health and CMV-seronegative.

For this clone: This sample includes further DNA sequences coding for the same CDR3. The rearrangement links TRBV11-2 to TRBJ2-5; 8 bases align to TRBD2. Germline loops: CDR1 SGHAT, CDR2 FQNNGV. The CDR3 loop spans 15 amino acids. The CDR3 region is CAAGPRRGAQETQYF. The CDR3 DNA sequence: TGTGCGGCGGGCCCGAGGCGGGGGGCCCAAGAGACCCAGTACTTC.

The CDR3 loop is CASSMAGGRETQYF. CDR3 DNA: TGTGCCAGTAGTATGGCGGGGGGGCGAGAGACCCAGTACTTC. J is TRBJ2-5 and V is TRBV19, with TRBD2 matching 9 bases. V shed 3 bases, J shed 4 bases, and the junction held 3 bases outside the gene matches. The length of the CDR3 is 14 residues. Germline CDR1 is LNHDA and CDR2 is SQIVND (reference sequence).

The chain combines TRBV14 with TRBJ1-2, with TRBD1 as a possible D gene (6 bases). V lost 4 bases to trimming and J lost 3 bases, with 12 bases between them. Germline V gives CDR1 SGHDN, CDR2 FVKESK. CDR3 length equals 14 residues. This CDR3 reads CASSPPGTYYGYTF. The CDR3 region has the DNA TGTGCCAGCAGCCCGCCCGGGACATACTATGGCTACACCTTC.

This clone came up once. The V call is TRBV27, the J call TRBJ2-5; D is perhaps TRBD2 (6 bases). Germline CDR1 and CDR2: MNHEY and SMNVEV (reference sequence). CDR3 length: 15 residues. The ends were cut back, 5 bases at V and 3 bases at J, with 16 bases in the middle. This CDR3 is CASSPLLGGEETQYF. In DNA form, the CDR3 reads TGTGCCAGCAGTCCTCTCCTAGGAGGGGAAGAGACCCAGTACTTC.

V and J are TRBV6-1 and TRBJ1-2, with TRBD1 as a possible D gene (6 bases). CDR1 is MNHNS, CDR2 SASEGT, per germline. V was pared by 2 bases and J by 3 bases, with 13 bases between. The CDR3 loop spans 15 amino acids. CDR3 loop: CASSENEGGDYGYTF. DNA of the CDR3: TGTGCCAGCAGTGAAAACGAGGGGGGGGACTATGGCTACACCTTC.

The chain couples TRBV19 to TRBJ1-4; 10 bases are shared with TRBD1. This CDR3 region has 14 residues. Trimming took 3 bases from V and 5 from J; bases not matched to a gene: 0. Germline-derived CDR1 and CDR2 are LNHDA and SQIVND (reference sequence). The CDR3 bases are TGTGCCAGTAGTATGGGACAGGGGAATGAAAAACTGTTTTTT. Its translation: CASSMGQGNEKLFF.

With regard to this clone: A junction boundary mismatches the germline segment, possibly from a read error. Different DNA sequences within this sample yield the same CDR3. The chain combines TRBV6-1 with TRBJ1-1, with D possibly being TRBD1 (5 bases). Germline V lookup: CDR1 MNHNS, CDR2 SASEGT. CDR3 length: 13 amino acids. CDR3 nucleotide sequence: TGTGCCAGCACGAGACAGTTGAACACTGAGGCTTTCTTT. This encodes CASTRQLNTEAFF.

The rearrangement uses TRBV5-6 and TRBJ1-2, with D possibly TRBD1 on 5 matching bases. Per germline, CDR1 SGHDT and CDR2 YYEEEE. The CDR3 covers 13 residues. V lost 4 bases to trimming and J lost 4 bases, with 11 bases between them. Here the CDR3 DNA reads TGTGCCAGCAGCCCAAGACAGATCTATGGCTACACCTTC. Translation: CASSPRQIYGYTF.

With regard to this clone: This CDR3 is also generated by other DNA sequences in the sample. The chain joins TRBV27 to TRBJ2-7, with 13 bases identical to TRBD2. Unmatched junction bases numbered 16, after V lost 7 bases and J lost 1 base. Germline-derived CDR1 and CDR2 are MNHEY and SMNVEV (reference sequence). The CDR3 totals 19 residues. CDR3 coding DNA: TGTGCCAGCATGTCACCCAATACCAAGACTAGCGGGAGGTCCTACGAGCAGTACTTC. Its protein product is CASMSPNTKTSGRSYEQYF.

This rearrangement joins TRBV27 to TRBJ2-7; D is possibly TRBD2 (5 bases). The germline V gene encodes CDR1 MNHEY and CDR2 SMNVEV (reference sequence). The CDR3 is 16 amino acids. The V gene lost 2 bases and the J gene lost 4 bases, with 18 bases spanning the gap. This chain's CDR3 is CASSLTPGGRGYEQYF. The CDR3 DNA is TGTGCCAGCAGTTTAACCCCTGGCGGTAGAGGGTACGAGCAGTACTTC.

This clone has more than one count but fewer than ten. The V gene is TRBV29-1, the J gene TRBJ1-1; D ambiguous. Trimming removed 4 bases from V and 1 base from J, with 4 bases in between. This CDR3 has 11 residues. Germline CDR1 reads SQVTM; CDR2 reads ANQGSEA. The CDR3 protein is CSVGPNTEAFF. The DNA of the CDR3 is TGCAGCGTTGGGCCGAACACTGAAGCTTTCTTT.

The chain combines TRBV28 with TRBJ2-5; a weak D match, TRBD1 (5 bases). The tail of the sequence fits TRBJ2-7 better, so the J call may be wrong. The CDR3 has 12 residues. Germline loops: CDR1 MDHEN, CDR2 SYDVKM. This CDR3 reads CASRQKSYEQYF. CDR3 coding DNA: TGTGCCAGCCGACAGAAGTCCTACGAGCAGTACTTC.

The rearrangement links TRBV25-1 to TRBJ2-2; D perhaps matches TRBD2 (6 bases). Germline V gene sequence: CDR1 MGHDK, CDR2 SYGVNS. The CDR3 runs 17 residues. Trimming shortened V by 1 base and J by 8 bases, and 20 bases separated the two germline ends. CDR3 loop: CASSELRQGLLRGELFF. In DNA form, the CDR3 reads TGTGCCAGCAGTGAATTACGCCAGGGACTCCTTAGGGGGGAGCTGTTTTTT.

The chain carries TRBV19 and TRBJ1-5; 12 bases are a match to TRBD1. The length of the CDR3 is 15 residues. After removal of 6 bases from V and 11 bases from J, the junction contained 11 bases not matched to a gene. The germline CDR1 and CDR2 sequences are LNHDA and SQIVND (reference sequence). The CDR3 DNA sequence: TGTGCCAGTAGAAAGCCGGGACAGGGGGCGGAAGCCCAGCATTTT. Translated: CASRKPGQGAEAQHF.

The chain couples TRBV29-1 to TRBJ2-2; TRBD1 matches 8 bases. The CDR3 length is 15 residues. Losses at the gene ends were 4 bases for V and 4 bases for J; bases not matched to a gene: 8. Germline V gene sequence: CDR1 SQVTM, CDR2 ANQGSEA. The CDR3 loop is CSVVGTGPSTGELFF. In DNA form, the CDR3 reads TGCAGCGTTGTCGGGACAGGCCCAAGCACCGGGGAGCTGTTTTTT.

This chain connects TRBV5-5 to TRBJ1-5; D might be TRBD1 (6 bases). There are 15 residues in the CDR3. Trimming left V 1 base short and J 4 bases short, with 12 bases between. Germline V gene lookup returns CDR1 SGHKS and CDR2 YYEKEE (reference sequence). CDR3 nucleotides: TGTGCCAGCAGCTTGTACGCGGACAGTAATCAGCCCCAGCATTTT. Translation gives CASSLYADSNQPQHF.

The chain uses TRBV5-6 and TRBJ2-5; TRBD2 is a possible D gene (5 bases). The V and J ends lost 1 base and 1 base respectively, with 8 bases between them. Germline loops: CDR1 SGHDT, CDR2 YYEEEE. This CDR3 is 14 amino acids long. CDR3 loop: CASSLPGFQETQYF. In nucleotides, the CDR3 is TGTGCCAGCAGCTTGCCGGGGTTCCAAGAGACCCAGTACTTC.

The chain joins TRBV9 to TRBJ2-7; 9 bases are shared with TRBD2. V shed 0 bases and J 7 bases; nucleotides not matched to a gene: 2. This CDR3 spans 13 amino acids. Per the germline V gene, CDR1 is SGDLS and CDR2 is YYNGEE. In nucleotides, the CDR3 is TGTGCCAGCAGCGTAGGAACTAGCGGGGAGCAGTACTTC. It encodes CASSVGTSGEQYF.

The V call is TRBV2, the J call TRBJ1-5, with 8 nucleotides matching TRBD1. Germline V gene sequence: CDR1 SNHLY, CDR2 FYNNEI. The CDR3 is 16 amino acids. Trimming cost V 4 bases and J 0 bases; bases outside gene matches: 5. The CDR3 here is CASSGQGTYSNQPQHF. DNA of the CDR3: TGTGCCAGCAGTGGACAGGGGACCTATAGCAATCAGCCCCAGCATTTT.